The TCR beta chain described here comes from a study of T cells in Graves' hyperthyroidism and ophthalmopathy (dated 2019 in TCRdb). Looking at the study overall: Peripheral blood was sampled at the time of initial diagnosis, prior to any treatment. An independent validation cohort of 18 to 20 hyperthyroidism patients and 15 or so patients who later progressed to ophthalmopathy tested prospective prediction of ophthalmopathy. After blood sampling, hyperthyroidism patients were treated with methimazole at a starting dose of 30 mg daily, and ophthalmopathy patients were treated with high-dose intravenous methylprednisolone. In more than 5 Graves' hyperthyroidism patients, the study also compared T-cell repertoires from thyroid tissue with T-cell repertoires from blood. The 100 discovery patients were randomly split 7:3 into training and test sets. TCR V-J signatures able to tell the groups apart were searched for in a discovery cohort of 90 to 100 patients, of whom approximately 40 had Graves' ophthalmopathy and 57 had stable Graves' hyperthyroidism. According to the paper, TCR Vbeta CDR3 sequencing was carried out on roughly 130 peripheral blood samples, which came from over 40 ophthalmopathy, roughly 75 hyperthyroidism and some 17 progressor patients. Results the study describes overall, beyond this receptor: In validation, progression to ophthalmopathy was predicted by the model with around 71% sensitivity and roughly 72% specificity, a median of approximately 6.5 months before onset. Most expanded thyroid clonotypes (frequency above 0.001) were also detected in blood, a finding suggesting that blood repertoires may reflect thyroid immune responses. No statistical method was used to fix the sample size in advance, and group allocation was not hidden from the investigators. In cross-validation, a model built on a 13 V-J signature told ophthalmopathy apart from stable hyperthyroidism with just under 90% sensitivity and 81% to 82% specificity, and in testing the same model reached 80%/75%.

Graves' hyperthyroidism was defined as stable when no progression to ophthalmopathy occurred over 18 months of follow-up. Hyperthyroidism patients were newly diagnosed, with disease duration under 2 months, and aged 18 to 65 years. Any patient with an uncontrolled infection, another autoimmune disease, pregnancy or lactation was excluded. Diagnoses relied on clinical symptoms, serum thyroxine and TRAb, thyroid ultrasound and orbital computed tomography. PBMCs were separated from 10 ml of fresh peripheral blood using Ficoll-Paque density gradient centrifugation. Total RNA was extracted using Trizol reagent, and RNA quality was assessed on an Agilent 2100 Bioanalyzer. This clonotype was seen many times. Its antigen specificity is not known. No much larger clone exists at a distance of one base, and base qualities are not known. Amplification of TCR beta CDR3 regions was carried out from RNA transcripts. The TCR CDR3 was subjected to a first round of RT-PCR using the HTBI primer set and the Qiagen OneStep RT-PCR kit. The libraries were constructed in a second round of multiplex PCR and then size-selected and purified. Sequencing of the libraries was done on an Illumina HiSeq2000 using paired-end 100 bp reads. The paper's processing steps were these. Raw data were processed with SOAPnuke, discarding reads with adapters, uncalled bases, mean Phred below 15, or no exact constant-primer or identifier match. COPE v1.2.5 was used to merge the high-quality paired reads, and each unique nucleotide sequence was defined as a clonotype. MiTCR v1.1 was used to align the clonotypes against IMGT TRBV, TRBD and TRBJ reference segments. Only V-J combinations with frequency above 0.0001, covering about 99% of repertoires, were analysed. A TCS score was defined as the ratio of F50 (clonal expansion) to E x V (chaos), with BLOSUM62-based TCRdist applied between CDR3 peptides within each V-J. Welch's t-statistics and random forest reduced approximately 520 V-J features to 13, which were used in a naive Bayes classifier (R e1071). In TCRdb, the public reads were trimmed at Q25 with fastp and aligned with MiXCR, with productive beta chains retained. Rows are combined by CDR3 protein, so each entry shows the most common genes and DNA. It is TCRdb's table, rather than the study itself, that gives the V and J calls and clone size. The sample table contains hundreds of thousands of distinct CDR3 sequences; only one count was recorded for around 15% of them. The ten largest clones capture roughly 18% of the sample.

At the junction V is shortened by 3 bases and J by 1 base, with 12 bases in between. The CDR3 runs 15 residues from the cysteine to the phenylalanine. The sequence is cut down to CDR3 DNA, 45 bases in frame from base 1. CDR1 and CDR2 are drawn from the germline V gene (reference sequence): LNHNV, YYDKDF. Recombination connected TRBV15 to TRBJ2-5; the D assignment is uncertain and may be TRBD1 or TRBD2, with 5 bases supporting each. Sequencing was carried out using blood. The receptor was derived from a woman in her late teens or twenties with Graves' hyperthyroidism. The bases are TGTGCCACCAGCAGGGAACCAGGGAGCCAAGAGACCCAGTACTTC. Its translation is CATSREPGSQETQYF. Outside the CDR3, residues come from the reference TRBV15 and TRBJ2-5 proteins, so the full variable domain is: DAMVIQNPRYQVTQFGKPVTLSCSQTLNHNVMYWYQQKSSQAPKLLFHYYDKDFNNEADTPDNFQSRRPNTSFCFLDIRSPGLGDTAMYLCATSREPGSQETQYFGPGTRLLVL.